What follows is one T cell receptor (beta chain) and its context. The assay was immunoSEQ multiplex PCR, and TCRdb's table has in-frame clones only and misses some. The sample includes 85,000 to 130,000 clones, around 90% of them seen just once. This specimen comes from a study of blood T cell repertoires in COVID-19. Turning to the study itself: The cDNA or gDNA used as material had been derived from T cells, B-cell-depleted T cells, or PBMCs.

Sequences were obtained from peripheral blood. The receptor comes from a human donor in a cohort sampled during active COVID-19.

The CDR3 region is CASSSSGTLSTDTQYF. CDR3 in DNA: TGCGCCAGCAGCTCCTCCGGGACACTAAGCACAGATACGCAGTATTTT. The chain carries TRBV5-1 and TRBJ2-3, with D possibly matching TRBD1 (6 bases). Germline V CDR1 and CDR2: SGHRS, YFSETQ. Trimming stripped 3 bases from V and 0 bases from J, with 14 bases between. This CDR3 contains 16 residues.